Reported below is one T cell receptor (beta chain). The data originate from a study of OX40 agonist ivuxolimab in advanced cancers. The data were produced by immunoSEQ multiplex PCR, yet TCRdb's version contains in-frame clones alone and is incomplete. The sample records some 52,000 clones, approximately 87% being singletons. Germline V lookup: CDR1 GTSNPN, CDR2 SVGIG (reference sequence). The V and J ends lost 3 bases and 8 bases, in that order; junction bases with no gene match: 12. This CDR3 is 15 amino acids long. This rearrangement joins TRBV30 to TRBJ2-3; 9 positions match TRBD1. This sample comprised CD4+ or CD8+ T cells sorted from blood, obtained in a trial of the OX40 agonist ivuxolimab. The origin of this receptor is an adult with an advanced solid tumor such as melanoma, head and neck, liver or kidney cancer. CDR3 loop: CAWRGGQGLLFTQYF. The DNA of the CDR3 is TGTGCCTGGAGAGGGGGACAGGGCCTTTTGTTTACGCAGTATTTT.